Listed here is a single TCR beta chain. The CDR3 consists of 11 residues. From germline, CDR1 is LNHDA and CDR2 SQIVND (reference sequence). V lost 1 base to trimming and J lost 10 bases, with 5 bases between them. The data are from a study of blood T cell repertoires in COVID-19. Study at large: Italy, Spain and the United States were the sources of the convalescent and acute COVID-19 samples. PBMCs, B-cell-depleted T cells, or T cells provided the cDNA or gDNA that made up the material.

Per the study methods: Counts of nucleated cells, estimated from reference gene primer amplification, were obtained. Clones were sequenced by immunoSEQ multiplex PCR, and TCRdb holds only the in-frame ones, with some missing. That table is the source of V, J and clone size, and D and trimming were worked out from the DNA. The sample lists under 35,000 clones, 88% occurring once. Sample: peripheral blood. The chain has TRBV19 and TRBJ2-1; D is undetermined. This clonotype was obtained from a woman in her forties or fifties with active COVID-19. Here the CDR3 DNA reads TGTGCCAGTAGTATAGTCGGGGAGCAGTTCTTC. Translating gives CASSIVGEQFF.